Listed below are T cell receptor beta chains from one sample, sequenced in a study of cytomegalovirus exposure and HLA in healthy donors. Sequenced by immunoSEQ multiplex PCR; TCRdb stores in-frame clones only, minus some. The sample has 70,000 to 95,000 clones, around 80% seen once. The sample comprised PBMCs. The source is a human donor in good health. The CDR3 runs from the conserved cysteine through the conserved F or W. A D gene is named only where the DNA matches it firmly. The size entry is marked missing in some rows and otherwise reads once, few, many or a size class.

v_call,d_call,clone_size,j_call,cdr3_nt,cdr3_aa
TRBV7-9,TRBD1,NA,TRBJ1-2,TGTGCCAGCAGCGGAGAACAGGGGGAGGGCTACACCTTC,CASSGEQGEGYTF
TRBV12-2,NA,NA,TRBJ1-1,TGTGCAAGTCGCTTAGGGGGGGACCGGGACAGCTTTGACACTGAAGCTTTCTTT,CASRLGGDRDSFDTEAFF
TRBV2,NA,NA,TRBJ2-7,TGTGCCAGCAGGGACAAAAACTACGAGCAGTACTTC,CASRDKNYEQYF
TRBV13,TRBD1,NA,TRBJ2-5,TGTGCCAGCAGCACCCTACAGGGGTTCGAGGAGACCCAGTACTTC,CASSTLQGFEETQYF
TRBV11-2,NA,NA,TRBJ2-7,TGTGCCAGCAGTCGACAGGTCCCCTACGAGCAGTACTTC,CASSRQVPYEQYF
TRBV7-6,TRBD2,NA,TRBJ2-1,TGTGCCAGCAGCTTAGCACGAGGACTAGCTAATGGTAATGAGCAGTTCTTC,CASSLARGLANGNEQFF
TRBV29-1,TRBD2,few,TRBJ2-2,TGCAGCGTCCGGGGGGGCCCACCGAACACCGGGGAGCTGTTTTTT,CSVRGGPPNTGELFF
TRBV15,TRBD1,NA,TRBJ2-7,TGTGCCACCAGCAGAGGACCGGGACAGGGGTCCTACGAGCAGTACTTC,CATSRGPGQGSYEQYF
TRBV6-6,NA,NA,TRBJ2-7,TGTGCCAGCAGTGGGGCGAATTCATACGAGCAGTACTTC,CASSGANSYEQYF
TRBV15,NA,once,TRBJ2-7,TGTGCCACCAGCAGTGAAGCGCAGGGGTTCTCCTACGAGCAGTACTTC,CATSSEAQGFSYEQYF
TRBV30,NA,once,TRBJ1-2,TGTGCCTGGAAGAGGACAGAGAACTATGGCTACACCTTC,CAWKRTENYGYTF
TRBV5-1,NA,NA,TRBJ1-6,TGCGCCAGCAGCTCTGACACGCCAGGCAATAATTCACCCCTCCACTTT,CASSSDTPGNNSPLHF
TRBV11-2,NA,once,TRBJ2-7,TGTGCCAGCAGCTTAGGCGGGTCCGAGCAGTACTTC,CASSLGGSEQYF
TRBV6-1,NA,many,TRBJ2-7,TGTGCCAGCAGTGAAGAGGCGGCCCCCTACGAGCAGTACTTC,CASSEEAAPYEQYF
TRBV7-2,TRBD2,NA,TRBJ2-3,TGTGCCAGCAGCTCTCCACGGGGGGGCACAGATACGCAGTATTTT,CASSSPRGGTDTQYF
TRBV15,TRBD2,NA,TRBJ2-3,TGTGCCACCAGCAGACGGGCGCGGGGGAGCACAGATACGCAGTATTTT,CATSRRARGSTDTQYF
TRBV2,NA,NA,TRBJ1-2,TGTGCCAGCAGTGAGTACAGGGACTATGGCTACACCTTC,CASSEYRDYGYTF
TRBV15,TRBD1,NA,TRBJ2-7,TGTGCCACCAGCAGAGTTGTACAGGGGACCGAGCAGTACTTC,CATSRVVQGTEQYF
TRBV25-1,NA,NA,TRBJ1-6,TGTGCCAGCAGTGCCTCTCAGGGGACGGACAATTCACCCCTCCACTTT,CASSASQGTDNSPLHF
TRBV27,NA,NA,TRBJ2-7,TGTGCCAGCAACCCTCGTGGCAGCTACGAGCAGTACTTC,CASNPRGSYEQYF
TRBV10-2,NA,NA,TRBJ2-1,TGCGCCAGCAGTGAGCCACCCCTAGGCAATGAGCAGTTCTTC,CASSEPPLGNEQFF
TRBV5-1,TRBD2,NA,TRBJ2-1,TGCGCCAGCAGTCCCGGGGGCGGGGGGATCAGAAATGAGCAGTTCTTC,CASSPGGGGIRNEQFF
TRBV7-6,NA,NA,TRBJ2-5,TGTGCCAGCAGCCCTGGCGCGGGGGCCACCCAAGAGACCCAGTACTTC,CASSPGAGATQETQYF
TRBV4-1,NA,few,TRBJ1-1,TGCGCCAGCAGCCAGGCACAGGGTGAAGCTTTCTTT,CASSQAQGEAFF
TRBV4-3,NA,few,TRBJ1-4,TGCGCCAGCAGCCTTTTGTCCCGGGGGGGTGAAAAACTGTTTTTT,CASSLLSRGGEKLFF
TRBV2,NA,few,TRBJ1-1,TGTGCCAGCCCCTCGGGGTCCTTCGGGGAAGCTTTCTTT,CASPSGSFGEAFF
TRBV7-2,TRBD2,once,TRBJ2-7,TGTGCCAGCAGTAACGAGGGGACTAGCGGGGGACTCTCCTACGAGCAGTACTTC,CASSNEGTSGGLSYEQYF
TRBV10-2,TRBD1,NA,TRBJ2-1,TGCGCCAGCAGTGTATCTAAGGGGGCCTCCTACAATGAGCAGTTCTTC,CASSVSKGASYNEQFF
TRBV9,NA,NA,TRBJ2-3,TGTGCCAGCAGCGGGACAGTTTTTACGCAGTATTTT,CASSGTVFTQYF
TRBV29-1,NA,NA,TRBJ2-2,TGCAGCGCAAAAGGGGCCGACAGGTCCGCGAACACCGGGGAGCTGTTTTTT,CSAKGADRSANTGELFF
TRBV4-1,TRBD2,NA,TRBJ2-3,TGCGCCAGCAGCCAAGGGACTAGCGGGCGCACAGATACGCAGTATTTT,CASSQGTSGRTDTQYF